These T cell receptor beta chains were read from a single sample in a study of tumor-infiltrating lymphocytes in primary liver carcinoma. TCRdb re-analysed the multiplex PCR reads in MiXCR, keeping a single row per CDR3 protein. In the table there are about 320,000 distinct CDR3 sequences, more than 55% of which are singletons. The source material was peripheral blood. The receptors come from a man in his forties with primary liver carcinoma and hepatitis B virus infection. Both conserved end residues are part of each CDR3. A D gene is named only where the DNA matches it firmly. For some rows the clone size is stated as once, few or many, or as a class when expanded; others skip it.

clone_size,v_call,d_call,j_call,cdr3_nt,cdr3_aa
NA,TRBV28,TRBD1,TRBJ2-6,TGTGCCACCCGAGGACAGGGTTCCGGGGCCAACGTCCTGACTTTC,CATRGQGSGANVLTF
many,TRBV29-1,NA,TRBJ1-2,TGCAGCGTTGAAGCGGGGGGAGGCTACACCTTC,CSVEAGGGYTF
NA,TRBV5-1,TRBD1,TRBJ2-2,TGCGCCAGCAGCCCCGGGGACAGGAACGGGGAGCTGTTTTTT,CASSPGDRNGELFF
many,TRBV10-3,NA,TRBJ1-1,TGTGCCATCAGTGACTTGGGACGGGAAGCTTTCTTT,CAISDLGREAFF
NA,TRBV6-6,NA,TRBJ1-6,TGTGCCAGCAGACAGTATAATTTACCCCTCCACTTT,CASRQYNLPLHF
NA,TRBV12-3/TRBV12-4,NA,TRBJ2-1,TGTGCCAGCGGTTCCTTGGGCAATGAGCAGTTCTTC,CASGSLGNEQFF
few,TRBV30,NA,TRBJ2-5,TGTGCCTGGAGGAATGGGGAGACCCAGTACTTC,CAWRNGETQYF
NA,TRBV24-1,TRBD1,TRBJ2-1,TGCGCCACCAGTACGACAGGGGTCTCCTACAATGAGCAGTTCTTC,CATSTTGVSYNEQFF
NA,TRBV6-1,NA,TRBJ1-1,TGTGCCAGCCGCTTTTCACTTGAAGCTTTCTTT,CASRFSLEAFF
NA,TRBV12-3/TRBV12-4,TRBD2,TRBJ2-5,TGTGCCAGCAGGTTGGAACTAGCGAAAGAGACCCAGTACTTC,CASRLELAKETQYF
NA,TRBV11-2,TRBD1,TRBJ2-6,TGTGCCAGCAGCTCAGACAGGGGGCCTGGGGCCAACGTCCTGACTTTC,CASSSDRGPGANVLTF
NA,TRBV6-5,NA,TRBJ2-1,TGTGCCAGCAGCTCCACTAGCAACCCCTACAATGAGCAGCTCTTC,CASSSTSNPYNEQLF
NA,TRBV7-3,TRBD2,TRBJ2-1,TGTGCCAGCAGCTTAAATGCCGCGACTAGCGGGAAATGGGCTGAGCAGTTCTTC,CASSLNAATSGKWAEQFF
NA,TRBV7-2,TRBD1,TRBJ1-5,TGTGCCAGCAGCTTGACAGGGGAAAATCAGCCCCAGCATTTT,CASSLTGENQPQHF
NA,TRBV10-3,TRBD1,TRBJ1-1,TGTGCCATCAGTGAGCCGGACAGGAGAGAGAACACTGAAGCTCTCTTT,CAISEPDRRENTEALF
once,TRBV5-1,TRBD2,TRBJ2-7,TGCGCCAGCAACAGTGGGGGAGGGGACCAGATCGAGCAGTATTTC,CASNSGGGDQIEQYF
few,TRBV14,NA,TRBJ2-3,TGTGCCAGCAACGACGGCGCGGATACGCAGTATTTT,CASNDGADTQYF
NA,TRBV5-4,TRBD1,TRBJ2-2,TGTGCCAGCACCTTGGGACAGGACACCGGGAAGCTGTTTTTT,CASTLGQDTGKLFF
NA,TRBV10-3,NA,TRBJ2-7,TGTGCCATCAGTGAGTCGGTCCAGCCGGTCCGTAGAGCCTACGAGCAGTACTTC,CAISESVQPVRRAYEQYF
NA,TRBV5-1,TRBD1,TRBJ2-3,TGCGCCAGCAGCTCGACAGGGACCTCGGAAGATACGCAGTATTTT,CASSSTGTSEDTQYF
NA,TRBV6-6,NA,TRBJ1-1,TGTGCCAGCAGTTACCAGCTGGAAGCTTTCTTT,CASSYQLEAFF
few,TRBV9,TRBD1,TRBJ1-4,TGTGCCAGCAGCCCACAGGGGTTTGGTAATGAAAAACTGTTTTTT,CASSPQGFGNEKLFF
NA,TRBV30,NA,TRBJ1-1,TGTGCCTGGAGCCCCGTCGGGGGACCGGCTTTCTTT,CAWSPVGGPAFF
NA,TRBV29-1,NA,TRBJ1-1,TGCAGCGCCCTACCAGACCTGGACACTGGAGCTTTCTTT,CSALPDLDTGAFF
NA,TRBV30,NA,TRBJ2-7,TGTGCCTGGAACGTCCGGGGGTTACACGAGCAGTACTTC,CAWNVRGLHEQYF
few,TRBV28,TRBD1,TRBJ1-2,TGTGCCAGCAGCCCCCGGACAGGGATTCATGGCTACACCTTC,CASSPRTGIHGYTF
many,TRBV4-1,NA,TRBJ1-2,TGCGCCAGCAGCCTGGGGGAGGGGGGGCTGTCTAACTATGGCTACACCTTC,CASSLGEGGLSNYGYTF
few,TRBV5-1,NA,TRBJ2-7,TGCGCCAGCAGTAGGGGCAGGAGCTCCTACGAGCAGTACTTC,CASSRGRSSYEQYF
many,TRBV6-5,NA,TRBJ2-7,TGTGCCAGCTGGACGGTGGCAGGGGAGCAGTACTTC,CASWTVAGEQYF
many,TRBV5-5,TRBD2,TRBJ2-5,TGTGCCAGCAGCTCGGGACTAGCGGGAGTGGAGGAGACCCAGTACTTC,CASSSGLAGVEETQYF
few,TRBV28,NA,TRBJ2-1,TGTGCCACCCAGGAGAGCGATGAGCAGTTCTTC,CATQESDEQFF